This T cell receptor beta chain derives from a study of spatial heterogeneity in lung cancer. Study details: Sequencing consistently turned up more beta-chain sequences than alpha-chain sequences. On average, each unique TCR and UMI combination appeared more than ten times in raw reads.

Germline CDR1 is MNHNS and CDR2 is SASEGT. Trimming left V 8 bases short and J 8 bases short, with 20 bases between. The CDR3 covers 14 residues. Time point here: sample taken at primary tumor resection. Sequencing was performed on whole RNA extracted from tumor and nontumor lung tissue, or from frozen PBMC, and the material was left unsorted. There were some 70 donors, all of them untreated patients with early-stage non-small cell lung cancer. Many counts were recorded for this clonotype. TCRdb re-called the 5' RACE reads through MiXCR, storing one row per CDR3 protein. The table includes roughly 49,000 distinct CDR3 sequences, less than 9% detected once.

This sequence joins TRBV6-1 and TRBJ2-3; D not resolved. This TCR was sampled from a female donor with early-stage non-small cell lung cancer. This specimen was PBMCs, taken at surgery. The CDR3 here is CASSVVSELGTQYF. CDR3 in DNA: TGTGCCAGCTCCGTAGTCTCTGAGTTAGGTACGCAGTATTTT.